This TCR beta chain was sequenced during a study of CD8 T cells in ankylosing spondylitis. From the 5' RACE reads, TCRdb called clonotypes with MiXCR, one entry per CDR3 protein. Of fewer than 450,000 distinct CDR3 sequences listed, roughly 18% are singletons. Findings and limits, study-wide: A TCR beta motif made of fewer than ten highly homologous variants seemed typical of ankylosing spondylitis blood.

Between the trimmed V and J ends, which lost 3 bases and 5 bases, there was a span of 13 bases. Germline V gene sequence: CDR1 SQVTM, CDR2 ANQGSEA. The CDR3 is 13 residues long. This clonotype was seen only a few times. The antigen remains undetermined. The sequencing sample was made of blood, either unsorted or a sorted T cell fraction (not recorded which). This receptor was obtained from a male donor with ankylosing spondylitis. The V and J genes are TRBV29-1 and TRBJ1-2; possibly TRBD1 for D (5 bases). CDR3 bases: TGCAGCGTTGACGGGTCAGGGTCGTATGGCTACACCTTC. This gives the protein CSVDGSGSYGYTF.